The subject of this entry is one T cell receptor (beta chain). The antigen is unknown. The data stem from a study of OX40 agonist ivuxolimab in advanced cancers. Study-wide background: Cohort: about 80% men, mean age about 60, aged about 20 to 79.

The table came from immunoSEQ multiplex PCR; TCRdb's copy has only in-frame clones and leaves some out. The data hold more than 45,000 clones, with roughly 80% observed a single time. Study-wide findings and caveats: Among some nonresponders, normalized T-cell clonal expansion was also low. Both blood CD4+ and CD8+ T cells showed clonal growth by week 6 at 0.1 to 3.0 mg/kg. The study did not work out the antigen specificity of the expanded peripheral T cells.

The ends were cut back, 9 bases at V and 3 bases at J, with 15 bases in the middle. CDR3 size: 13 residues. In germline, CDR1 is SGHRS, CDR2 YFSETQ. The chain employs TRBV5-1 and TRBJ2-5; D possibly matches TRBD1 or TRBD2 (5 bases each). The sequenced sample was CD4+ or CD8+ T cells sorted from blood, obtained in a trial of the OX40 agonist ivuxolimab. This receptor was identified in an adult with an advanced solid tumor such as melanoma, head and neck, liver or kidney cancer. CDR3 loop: CATTRGPEETQYF. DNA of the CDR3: TGCGCCACCACAAGGGGACCTGAAGAGACCCAGTACTTC.